The 8 T cell receptor beta chains reported below all come from one sample, sequenced in a study of blood T cell repertoires in COVID-19. Using immunoSEQ multiplex PCR, the repertoire was profiled, and TCRdb retains in-frame clones only, with some absent. Seen here are some 140,000 clones, approximately 84% observed once, and the top ten hold about 13%. Source material: peripheral blood. The source of these receptors is a human donor in a cohort sampled during active COVID-19.

The V and J genes are TRBV2 and TRBJ1-6; 7 bases match TRBD1. There are 12 residues in the CDR3. Trimming took 6 bases from V and 10 from J; bases not matched to a gene: 3. CDR1 and CDR2 from the germline V gene are SNHLY and FYNNEI. The CDR3 reads CASSPGGSPLHF. In DNA form, the CDR3 reads TGTGCCAGCAGCCCAGGGGGGTCACCCCTCCACTTT.

Only a few counts were recorded for this clone. The chain is built from TRBV6-5 and TRBJ1-2; 8 bases are shared with TRBD1. Germline CDR1 is MNHEY and CDR2 is SVGAGI. The length of the CDR3 is 14 residues. With V trimmed by 7 bases and J by 4 bases, 8 bases remained unmatched. CDR3 nucleotide sequence: TGTGCCAGCACTACAGGGACAGGACGCTATGGCTACACCTTC. Its translation: CASTTGTGRYGYTF.

The rearrangement joins TRBV23-1 to TRBJ1-2; TRBD1 is a possible D gene (5 bases). TRBV23-1 is flagged as an ORF with uncertain function. The length of the CDR3 is 15 residues. V was cut by 7 bases and J by 7 bases, with 22 bases left in between. The CDR3, as DNA: TGCGCCAGCATCGGGAGGGGTTTCCTCGAGGGTGGCTACACCTTC. Translating it yields CASIGRGFLEGGYTF.

The chain employs TRBV18 and TRBJ1-2; D is undetermined. This CDR3 contains 14 residues. Germline V gives CDR1 KGHSH, CDR2 LQKENI. Deletions cut 2 bases from V and 4 bases from J, with 11 bases between. The CDR3 nucleotides read TGTGCCAGCTCACCAGGCGGGGTCTCCTATGGCTACACCTTC. Translated, it gives CASSPGGVSYGYTF.

V and J are TRBV30 and TRBJ1-1; no clear D gene. Germline loops: CDR1 GTSNPN, CDR2 SVGIG (reference sequence). The CDR3 length is 14 residues. With 7 bases removed from V and 0 bases from J, the gap between germline ends came to 15 bases. CDR3 sequence: CASGDSRMNTEAFF. The CDR3 DNA follows: TGTGCCTCGGGAGACTCGAGAATGAACACTGAAGCTTTCTTT.

The chain uses TRBV4-1 and TRBJ1-2; D unclear. Germline V gene sequence: CDR1 MGHRA, CDR2 YSYEKL. The CDR3 consists of 14 residues. V was cut by 1 base and J by 8 bases, with 14 bases left in between. CDR3 sequence: CASSQVAGTFGYTF. CDR3 sequence (DNA): TGCGCCAGCAGCCAAGTGGCGGGCACCTTCGGCTACACCTTC.

Here the CDR3 reads CASSVDVTYGKNIQYF. As DNA, the CDR3 is TGTGCCAGCAGCGTAGACGTCACGTACGGCAAAAACATTCAGTACTTC. The chain links TRBV9 to TRBJ2-4; D is unresolved. The V gene's germline CDR1 is SGDLS and CDR2 YYNGEE. This CDR3 region has 16 residues. V was pared by 0 bases and J by 3 bases, with 13 bases between.

This clone was detected once. The chain's CDR3 is CASSLYLGRGYEQYF. Here the CDR3 DNA reads TGTGCCAGCAGTCTATACCTAGGACGGGGCTACGAGCAGTACTTC. The chain links TRBV27 to TRBJ2-7; possibly TRBD2 for D (5 bases). This CDR3 has 15 residues. Germline V lookup: CDR1 MNHEY, CDR2 SMNVEV (reference sequence). Trimming shortened V by 5 bases and J by 3 bases, and 17 bases separated the two germline ends.